These 11 T cell receptor beta chains were sequenced from one sample in a study of blood T cells in healthy people across ages (dated by TCRdb to between 2014 and 2017). The library relied on 5' RACE. Sequencing relied on an Illumina HiSeq 2500. A second roughly 6 to 12 cycle PCR used a sample-barcoded 5' primer and a J-beta primer mix. Using fastp at Q25 and MiXCR, TCRdb reprocessed the public reads and kept productive beta chains. For every CDR3 protein sequence, its rows merge into one entry that carries the most common genes and DNA. The sample table holds hundreds of thousands of distinct CDR3 sequences, of which roughly 49% were seen once. The leading ten clones occupy around 32% of the sample. The sequenced sample consisted of blood. The receptor set was obtained from a woman aged 55-69 years in good health.

V is TRBV6-5 and J is TRBJ2-1; TRBD1 matches 8 bases. Unmatched junction bases numbered 13, after V lost 6 bases and J lost 15 bases. The CDR3 sequence is 13 residues long. Germline V gene lookup returns CDR1 MNHEY and CDR2 SVGAGI. The CDR3 nucleotides read TGTGCCAGCAGCAACGGACAGGGTGGTCGATCGTTCTTC. It yields the protein CASSNGQGGRSFF.

Only a few counts were recorded for this clonotype. The genes are TRBV20-1 and TRBJ2-1, with D unclear. Trimming took 6 bases from V and 8 from J, leaving 26 bases between them. The CDR3 is 16 residues long. From germline, CDR1 is DFQATT and CDR2 SNEGSKA (reference sequence). CDR3: CSAARARVNYIDEQFF. The CDR3 DNA sequence: TGCAGTGCGGCTCGGGCTAGGGTCAACTATATCGATGAGCAGTTCTTC.

Comment on this clonotype: This may come from a read error, since a much larger clone is one base off. The chain has TRBV27 and TRBJ2-7; D uncertain. Germline CDR1 reads MNHEY; CDR2 reads SMNVEV (reference sequence). The CDR3 runs to 13 residues. The chain's CDR3 is CAGSLLGSYEQYF. CDR3 sequence (DNA): TGTGCCGGCAGTTTATTGGGCTCCTACGAGCAGTACTTC.

V is TRBV7-3 and J is TRBJ1-2; TRBD1 matches 8 bases. CDR1 is SGHTA and CDR2 is FQGTGA in the germline V gene. There are 16 residues in the CDR3. J was trimmed by 7 bases and V by 3 bases; bases with no gene match: 13. The CDR3 region has the DNA TGTGCCAGCAGCTTCTCCCTCCAGGGGGCGCGGAGTGGCTACACCTTC. Its protein product is CASSFSLQGARSGYTF.

In DNA form, the CDR3 reads TGTGCCAGCAGCCCAAACGCTTATATGGACAGGGTTAAGAACGAGCAGTACTTC. Its protein product is CASSPNAYMDRVKNEQYF. The V and J genes are TRBV3-1 and TRBJ2-7; 8 bases align to TRBD1. Germline V lookup: CDR1 LGHDT, CDR2 YNNKEL (reference sequence). V shed 4 bases and J 5 bases; nucleotides not matched to a gene: 19. This CDR3 spans 18 amino acids.

J is TRBJ2-7 and V is TRBV20-1, with 9 bases fitting TRBD1. With the DNA end fitting TRBJ2-5 better, the J assignment may be wrong. Germline lookup yields CDR1 DFQATT and CDR2 SNEGSKA (reference sequence). The CDR3 is made up of 15 amino acids. This CDR3 reads CSARADRGRPETQYF. CDR3 bases: TGCAGTGCTAGAGCGGACAGGGGCAGGCCTGAGACCCAGTACTTC.

This clonotype was found a few times. This CDR3 reads CASSLLQTSYEQFF. The CDR3, as DNA: TGTGCCAGCAGCCTTCTTCAGACTAGCTATGAGCAGTTCTTC. The V call is TRBV7-2, the J call TRBJ2-1, with 7 bases matching TRBD2. The CDR3 contains 14 residues. The V and J ends lost 5 bases and 8 bases, in that order; junction bases with no gene match: 9. Per the germline V gene, CDR1 is SGHTA and CDR2 is FQGNSA.

The CDR3 DNA reads TGTGCCAGCAGTGGACTAGCGGGAGTCAGCTCCTACAATGAGCAGTTCTTC. It encodes CASSGLAGVSSYNEQFF. This rearrangement joins TRBV6-2 or TRBV6-3 to TRBJ2-1; 13 bases agree with TRBD2. From germline, CDR1 is MNHEY and CDR2 SVGEGT. The CDR3 has 17 amino acids. V gave up 5 bases and J gave up 0 bases; unmatched junction bases: 4.

This clonotype was seen more than once but under ten times. V and J are TRBV27 and TRBJ2-1, with 9 bases that match TRBD2. Germline CDR1 MNHEY, CDR2 SMNVEV (reference sequence). This CDR3 spans 14 amino acids. The ends lost 5 bases at V and 2 bases at J; junction bases unmatched: 1. The CDR3 sequence is CASSIAGAYNEQFF. The DNA of the CDR3 is TGTGCCAGCAGTATAGCGGGAGCCTACAATGAGCAGTTCTTC.

The chain links TRBV4-3 to TRBJ2-5; D possibly uses TRBD1 or TRBD2 (5 bases each). V was clipped by 0 bases and J by 4 bases, with 15 bases between them. CDR1 is LGHNA, CDR2 YSLEER, per germline. The CDR3 length is 16 residues. CDR3 amino acids: CASSQDRSRAGETQYF. In DNA form, the CDR3 reads TGCGCCAGCAGCCAAGATCGGAGCAGGGCGGGAGAGACCCAGTACTTC.

The J gene is TRBJ1-1, the V gene TRBV11-1; 7 bases align to TRBD1. The germline V gene encodes CDR1 SGHAT and CDR2 FQDESV (reference sequence). The CDR3 loop spans 16 amino acids. V shed 2 bases, J shed 0 bases, and the junction held 6 bases outside the gene matches. In DNA, the CDR3 is TGTGCCAGCAGCTTAAGCCCCGGGACAGTGAACACTGAAGCTTTCTTT. The encoded protein is CASSLSPGTVNTEAFF.